The rows below give T cell receptor beta chains drawn from one sample of a study of cytomegalovirus exposure and HLA in healthy donors. Clones were sequenced by immunoSEQ multiplex PCR, and TCRdb holds only the in-frame ones, with some missing. Of about 240,000 clones listed, 80% to 90% were seen once; the top ten hold roughly 2.5%. The specimen sequenced was PBMCs. Receptors were obtained from a man younger than 35 in good health and CMV-seronegative. CDR3s include the opening cysteine and the closing phenylalanine or tryptophan. D genes are given only for firm matches. Clone size is shown for a subset of rows, as once, few, many or a class of expanded clone.

D: NA
size: NA
J: TRBJ2-1
V: TRBV6-5
CDR3: CASSYGRGTYNEQFF
DNA: TGTGCCAGCAGTTATGGGCGGGGTACTTACAATGAGCAGTTCTTC

D: TRBD1
size: NA
J: TRBJ2-5
V: TRBV30
CDR3: CAWGLDETGAGIQETQYF
DNA: TGTGCCTGGGGTCTCGACGAGACAGGGGCCGGGATTCAAGAGACCCAGTACTTC

D: TRBD2
size: once
J: TRBJ2-7
V: TRBV2
CDR3: CASRATSEAYEQYF
DNA: TGTGCCAGCAGAGCGACTAGCGAAGCCTACGAGCAGTACTTC

D: TRBD1
size: NA
J: TRBJ1-2
V: TRBV19
CDR3: CASSIAGGTGGYTF
DNA: TGTGCCAGTAGTATCGCTGGAGGGACAGGTGGCTACACCTTC

D: TRBD2
size: NA
J: TRBJ2-3
V: TRBV9
CDR3: CASSVVGGGAIDTQYF
DNA: TGTGCCAGCAGCGTAGTTGGCGGGGGGGCCATAGATACGCAGTATTTT

D: NA
size: NA
J: TRBJ2-7
V: TRBV4-3
CDR3: CASSQDSSGTYEQYF
DNA: TGCGCCAGCAGCCAAGACTCGTCGGGAACCTACGAGCAGTACTTC

D: TRBD2
size: NA
J: TRBJ2-3
V: TRBV7-2
CDR3: CASSVPGLEQYF
DNA: TGTGCCAGCAGCGTTCCCGGACTAGAGCAGTATTTT

D: TRBD1
size: NA
J: TRBJ1-6
V: TRBV27
CDR3: CASSRQGQGYSPLHF
DNA: TGTGCCAGCAGTCGCCAGGGACAGGGTTATTCACCCCTCCACTTT

D: NA
size: once
J: TRBJ2-6
V: TRBV19
CDR3: CASRQVSGANVLTF
DNA: TGTGCCAGCCGGCAGGTCTCTGGGGCCAACGTCCTGACTTTC

D: NA
size: NA
J: TRBJ1-4
V: TRBV5-6
CDR3: CASSSEPGENEKLFF
DNA: TGTGCCAGCAGCTCTGAGCCAGGGGAAAATGAAAAACTGTTTTTT

D: NA
size: once
J: TRBJ1-4
V: TRBV7-9
CDR3: CASSSTTGATNEKLFF
DNA: TGTGCCAGCAGCTCGACAACAGGTGCAACTAATGAAAAACTGTTTTTT

D: TRBD1
size: NA
J: TRBJ2-1
V: TRBV7-9
CDR3: CASSSTGGAGLGEQFF
DNA: TGTGCCAGCAGCTCGACAGGGGGCGCGGGGTTGGGTGAGCAGTTCTTC

D: NA
size: NA
J: TRBJ2-5
V: TRBV27
CDR3: CASSLAGKETQYF
DNA: TGTGCCAGCAGTTTAGCAGGGAAAGAGACCCAGTACTTC

D: NA
size: NA
J: TRBJ2-2
V: TRBV7-8
CDR3: CASSLVSGLTTGELFF
DNA: TGTGCCAGCAGCTTAGTCTCGGGACTGACAACCGGGGAGCTGTTTTTT

D: NA
size: once
J: TRBJ2-7
V: TRBV27
CDR3: CASRTGYEQYF
DNA: TGTGCCAGCAGAACAGGGTACGAGCAGTACTTC

D: NA
size: NA
J: TRBJ2-7
V: TRBV6-4
CDR3: CASSELYEQYF
DNA: TGTGCCAGCAGTGAACTCTACGAGCAGTACTTC

D: NA
size: NA
J: TRBJ2-1
V: TRBV5-5
CDR3: CASSFSGDEQFF
DNA: TGTGCCAGCAGCTTCTCGGGGGATGAGCAGTTCTTC

D: TRBD2
size: NA
J: TRBJ2-1
V: TRBV28
CDR3: CASSLRRLAGPPNNEQFF
DNA: TGTGCCAGCAGTTTAAGAAGGCTAGCGGGGCCTCCGAACAATGAGCAGTTCTTC

D: NA
size: few
J: TRBJ2-1
V: TRBV5-6
CDR3: CASSSGTVVVKQFF
DNA: TGTGCCAGCAGCTCCGGGACTGTAGTTGTGAAGCAGTTCTTC

D: TRBD1
size: NA
J: TRBJ1-4
V: TRBV6-1
CDR3: CASSEMTGEGEKLFF
DNA: TGTGCCAGCAGTGAAATGACAGGGGAGGGTGAAAAACTGTTTTTT

D: NA
size: once
J: TRBJ2-7
V: TRBV5-6
CDR3: CASSLGVNYEQYF
DNA: TGTGCCAGCAGCTTAGGGGTGAATTACGAGCAGTACTTC

D: NA
size: NA
J: TRBJ2-3
V: TRBV4-1
CDR3: CASSQAGGAAQYF
DNA: TGCGCCAGCAGCCAAGCGGGTGGAGCGGCGCAGTATTTT

D: TRBD2
size: NA
J: TRBJ2-1
V: TRBV5-4
CDR3: CASSEGLAGTYNEQFF
DNA: TGTGCCAGCAGCGAGGGACTAGCGGGTACTTACAATGAGCAGTTCTTC

D: NA
size: NA
J: TRBJ2-2
V: TRBV9
CDR3: CASSVFSSVANTGELFF
DNA: TGTGCCAGCAGCGTCTTTTCTAGCGTCGCGAACACCGGGGAGCTGTTTTTT

D: TRBD2
size: NA
J: TRBJ2-3
V: TRBV5-8
CDR3: CASSSKPGLAGGTQYF
DNA: TGTGCCAGCAGCTCTAAACCGGGACTAGCGGGAGGCACGCAGTATTTT

D: TRBD2
size: NA
J: TRBJ2-7
V: TRBV5-4
CDR3: CASSFGTSGSYEQYF
DNA: TGTGCCAGCAGCTTCGGGACTAGCGGTTCCTACGAGCAGTACTTC

D: NA
size: NA
J: TRBJ1-6
V: TRBV5-6
CDR3: CASSFQGAYNSPLHF
DNA: TGTGCCAGCAGTTTCCAGGGCGCCTATAATTCACCCCTCCACTTT

D: TRBD1
size: NA
J: TRBJ2-3
V: TRBV5-4
CDR3: CASSLRQGWGTDTQYF
DNA: TGTGCCAGCAGCTTACGACAGGGGTGGGGCACAGATACGCAGTATTTT

D: TRBD2
size: NA
J: TRBJ2-1
V: TRBV4-3
CDR3: CASSQSGTSIEQFF
DNA: TGCGCCAGCAGCCAATCCGGGACTAGTATTGAGCAGTTCTTC

D: TRBD1
size: NA
J: TRBJ1-1
V: TRBV29-1
CDR3: CSATIMGQEAFF
DNA: TGCAGCGCAACAATTATGGGACAGGAAGCTTTCTTT

D: NA
size: NA
J: TRBJ2-1
V: TRBV5-1
CDR3: CASSLPQNNEQFF
DNA: TGCGCCAGCAGCTTACCACAGAACAATGAGCAGTTCTTC

D: NA
size: once
J: TRBJ2-3
V: TRBV9
CDR3: CASSARDTRTDTQYF
DNA: TGTGCCAGCAGCGCCCGGGACACGCGCACAGATACGCAGTATTTT

D: TRBD1
size: NA
J: TRBJ1-1
V: TRBV18
CDR3: CASSPGTVPTEAFF
DNA: TGTGCCAGCTCACCAGGGACAGTACCCACTGAAGCTTTCTTT

D: TRBD2
size: NA
J: TRBJ2-7
V: TRBV6-1
CDR3: CASSPGGELFYEQYF
DNA: TGTGCCAGCAGCCCCGGGGGGGAGCTATTCTACGAGCAGTACTTC

D: TRBD1
size: NA
J: TRBJ1-6
V: TRBV15
CDR3: CATSSYQGAPLHF
DNA: TGTGCCACCAGCAGTTATCAGGGGGCACCCCTCCACTTT

D: NA
size: many
J: TRBJ1-5
V: TRBV15
CDR3: CATSRELRVNQPQHF
DNA: TGTGCCACCAGCAGAGAACTCAGGGTGAATCAGCCCCAGCATTTT

D: NA
size: once
J: TRBJ1-1
V: TRBV29-1
CDR3: CSVWGGNTEAFF
DNA: TGCAGCGTTTGGGGGGGGAACACTGAAGCTTTCTTT